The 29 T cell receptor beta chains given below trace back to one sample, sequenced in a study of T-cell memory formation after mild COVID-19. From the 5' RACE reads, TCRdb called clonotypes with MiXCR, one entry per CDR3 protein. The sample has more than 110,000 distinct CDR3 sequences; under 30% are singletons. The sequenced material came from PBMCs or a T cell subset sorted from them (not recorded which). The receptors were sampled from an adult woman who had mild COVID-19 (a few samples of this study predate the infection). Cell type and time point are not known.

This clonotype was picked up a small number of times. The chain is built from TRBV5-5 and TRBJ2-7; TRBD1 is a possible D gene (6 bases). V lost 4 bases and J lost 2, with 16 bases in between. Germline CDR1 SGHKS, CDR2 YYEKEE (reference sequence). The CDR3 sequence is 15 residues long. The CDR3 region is CASSPAVAGAYEQYF. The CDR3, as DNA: TGTGCCAGCAGCCCCGCGGTGGCAGGGGCCTACGAGCAGTACTTC.

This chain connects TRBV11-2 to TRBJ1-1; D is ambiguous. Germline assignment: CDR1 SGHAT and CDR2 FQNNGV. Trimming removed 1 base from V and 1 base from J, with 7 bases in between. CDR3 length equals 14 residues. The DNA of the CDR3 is TGTGCCAGCAGCTTAGCGGGTTCGAACACTGAAGCTTTCTTT. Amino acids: CASSLAGSNTEAFF.

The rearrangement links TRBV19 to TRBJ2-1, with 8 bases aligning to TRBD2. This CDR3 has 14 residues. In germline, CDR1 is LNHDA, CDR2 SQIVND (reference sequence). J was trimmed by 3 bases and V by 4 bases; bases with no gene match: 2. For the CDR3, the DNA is TGTGCCAGTAGTACGGGGGGGGACTACAATGAGCAGTTCTTC. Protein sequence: CASSTGGDYNEQFF.

The CDR3 region is CSVEGGRETQYF. The CDR3 DNA follows: TGCAGCGTGGAGGGGGGAAGGGAGACCCAGTACTTC. The J gene is TRBJ2-5, the V gene TRBV29-1; D tentatively reads TRBD1 or TRBD2 (6 bases each). V shed 6 bases and J shed 5 bases, with 13 bases lying between them. The CDR3 extends over 12 amino acids. Germline V CDR1 and CDR2: SQVTM, ANQGSEA.

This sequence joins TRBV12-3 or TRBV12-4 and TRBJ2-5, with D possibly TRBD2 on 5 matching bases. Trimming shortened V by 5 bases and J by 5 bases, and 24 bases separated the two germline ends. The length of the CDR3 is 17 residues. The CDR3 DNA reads TGTGCCAGCAGTAATTACTTGGGCGGGTACTCTGGGGAGACCCAGTACTTC. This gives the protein CASSNYLGGYSGETQYF.

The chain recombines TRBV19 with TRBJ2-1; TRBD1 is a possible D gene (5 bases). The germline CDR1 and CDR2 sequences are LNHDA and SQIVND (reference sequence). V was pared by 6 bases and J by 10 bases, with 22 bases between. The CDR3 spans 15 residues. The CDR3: CASRGAASSYREQFF. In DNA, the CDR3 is TGTGCCAGTAGAGGGGCAGCTTCCTCATACAGGGAGCAGTTCTTC. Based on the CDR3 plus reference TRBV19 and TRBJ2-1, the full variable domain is DGGITQSPKYLFRKEGQNVTLSCEQNLNHDAMYWYRQDPGQGLRLIYYSQIVNDFQKGDIAEGYSVSREKKESFPLTVTSAQKNPTAFYLCASRGAASSYREQFFGPGTRLTVL.

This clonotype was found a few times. The CDR3 loop reads CASSLGSSEKLFF. The CDR3 nucleotides read TGTGCCAGCAGCTTGGGGTCGTCGGAAAAACTGTTTTTT. The rearrangement uses TRBV7-9 and TRBJ1-4; D remains ambiguous. The CDR3 runs to 13 residues. Germline V CDR1 and CDR2: SEHNR, FQNEAQ (reference sequence). V gave up 3 bases and J gave up 8 bases, with 10 bases separating them.

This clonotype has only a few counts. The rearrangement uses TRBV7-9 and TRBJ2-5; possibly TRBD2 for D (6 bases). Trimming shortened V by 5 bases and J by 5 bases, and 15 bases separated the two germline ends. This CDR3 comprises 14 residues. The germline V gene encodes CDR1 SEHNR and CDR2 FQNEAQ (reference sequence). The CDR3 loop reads CASSAVTSYETQYF. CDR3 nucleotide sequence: TGTGCCAGCAGCGCCGTGACTAGTTACGAGACCCAGTACTTC.

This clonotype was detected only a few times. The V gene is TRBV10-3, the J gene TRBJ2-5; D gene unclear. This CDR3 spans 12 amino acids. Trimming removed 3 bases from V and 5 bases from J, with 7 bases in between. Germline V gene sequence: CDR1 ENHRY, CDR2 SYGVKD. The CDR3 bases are TGTGCCATCAGTGACCCCGGGGAGACCCAGTACTTC. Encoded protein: CAISDPGETQYF.

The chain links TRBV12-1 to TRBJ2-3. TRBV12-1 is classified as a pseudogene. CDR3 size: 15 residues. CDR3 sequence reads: CASSHPGENADTQYF. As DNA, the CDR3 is TGTGCCAGCAGCCACCCAGGAGAAAACGCAGATACGCAGTATTTT.

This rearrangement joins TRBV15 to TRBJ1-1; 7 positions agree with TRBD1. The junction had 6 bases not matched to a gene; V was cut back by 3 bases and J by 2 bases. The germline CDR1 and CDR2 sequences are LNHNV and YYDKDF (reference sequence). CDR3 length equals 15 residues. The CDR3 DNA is TGTGCCACCAGCAGGAGGGACAGCGAAAACACTGAAGCTTTCTTT. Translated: CATSRRDSENTEAFF. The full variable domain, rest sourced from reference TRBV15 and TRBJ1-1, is DAMVIQNPRYQVTQFGKPVTLSCSQTLNHNVMYWYQQKSSQAPKLLFHYYDKDFNNEADTPDNFQSRRPNTSFCFLDIRSPGLGDTAMYLCATSRRDSENTEAFFGQGTRLTVV.

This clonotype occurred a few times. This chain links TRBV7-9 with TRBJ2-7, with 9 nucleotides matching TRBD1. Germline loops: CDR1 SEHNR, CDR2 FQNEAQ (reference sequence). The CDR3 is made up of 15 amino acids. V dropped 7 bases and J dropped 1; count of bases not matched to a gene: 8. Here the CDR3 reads CASNRHGTGSYEQYF. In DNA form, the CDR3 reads TGTGCCAGCAACCGACACGGGACAGGGTCCTACGAGCAGTACTTC.

CDR3 sequence (DNA): TGTGCCAGCAGCTTAGTAGCCGGTTTCGGAAACACCATATATTTT. It yields the protein CASSLVAGFGNTIYF. V and J are TRBV13 and TRBJ1-3; no definite D call. V was trimmed by 1 base and J by 4 bases, leaving 11 bases between them. This CDR3 has 15 amino acids. Germline V gene sequence: CDR1 PRHDT, CDR2 FYEKMQ (reference sequence).

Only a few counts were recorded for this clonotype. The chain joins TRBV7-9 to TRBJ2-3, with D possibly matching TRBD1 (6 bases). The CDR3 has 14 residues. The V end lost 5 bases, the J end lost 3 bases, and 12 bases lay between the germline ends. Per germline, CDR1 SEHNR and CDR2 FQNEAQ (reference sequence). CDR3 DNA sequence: TGTGCCAGCAGCGATTCGGGACAAACAGATACGCAGTATTTT. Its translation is CASSDSGQTDTQYF.

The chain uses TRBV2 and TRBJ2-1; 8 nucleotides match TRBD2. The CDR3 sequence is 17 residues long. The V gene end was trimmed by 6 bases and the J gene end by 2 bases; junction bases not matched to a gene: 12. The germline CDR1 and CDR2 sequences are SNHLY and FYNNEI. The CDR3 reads CASSDTLRLATYNEQFF. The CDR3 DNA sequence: TGTGCCAGCAGCGACACTTTAAGACTAGCGACCTACAATGAGCAGTTCTTC. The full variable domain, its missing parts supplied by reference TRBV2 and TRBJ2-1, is EPEVTQTPSHQVTQMGQEVILRCVPISNHLYFYWYRQILGQKVEFLVSFYNNEISEKSEIFDDQFSVERPDGSNFTLKIRSTKLEDSAMYFCASSDTLRLATYNEQFFGPGTRLTVL.

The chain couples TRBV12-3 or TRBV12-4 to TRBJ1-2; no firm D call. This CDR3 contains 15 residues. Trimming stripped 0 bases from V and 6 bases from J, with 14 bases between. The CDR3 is CASSLAGQVNDGYTF. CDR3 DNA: TGTGCCAGCAGTTTAGCGGGCCAGGTGAACGATGGCTACACCTTC.

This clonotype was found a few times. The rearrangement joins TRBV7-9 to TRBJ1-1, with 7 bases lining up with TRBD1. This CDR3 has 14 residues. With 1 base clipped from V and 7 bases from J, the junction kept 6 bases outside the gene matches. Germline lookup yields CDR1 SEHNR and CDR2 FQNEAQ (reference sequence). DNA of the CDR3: TGTGCCAGCAGCTTAGGTTCCTACAGGGGTGAAGCTTTCTTT. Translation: CASSLGSYRGEAFF.

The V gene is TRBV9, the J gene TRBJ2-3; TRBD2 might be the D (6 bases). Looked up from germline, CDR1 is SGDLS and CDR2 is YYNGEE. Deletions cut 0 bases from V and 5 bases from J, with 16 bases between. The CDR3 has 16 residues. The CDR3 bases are TGTGCCAGCAGCGTAGAAGGAGGGAGCTGGCAAGATACGCAGTATTTT. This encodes CASSVEGGSWQDTQYF.

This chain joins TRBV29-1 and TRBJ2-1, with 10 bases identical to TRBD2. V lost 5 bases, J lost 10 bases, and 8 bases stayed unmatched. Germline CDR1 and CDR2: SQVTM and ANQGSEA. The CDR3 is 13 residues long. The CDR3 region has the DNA TGCAGCGTTCAACTAGCGGGAAAGAGCGAGCAGTTCTTC. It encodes CSVQLAGKSEQFF.

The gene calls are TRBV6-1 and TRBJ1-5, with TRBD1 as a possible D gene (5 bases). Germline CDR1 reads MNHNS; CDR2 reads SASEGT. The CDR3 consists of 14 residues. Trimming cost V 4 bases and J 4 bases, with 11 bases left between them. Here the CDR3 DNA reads TGTGCCAGCAGTGCTACCGGGGGGAATCAGCCCCAGCATTTT. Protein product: CASSATGGNQPQHF.

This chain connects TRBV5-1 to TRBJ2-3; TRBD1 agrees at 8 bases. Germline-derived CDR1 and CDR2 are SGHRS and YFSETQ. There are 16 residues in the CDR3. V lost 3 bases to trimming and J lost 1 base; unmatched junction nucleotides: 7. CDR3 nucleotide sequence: TGCGCCAGCAGCTCCGGGACAGGTGAGGGCACAGATACGCAGTATTTT. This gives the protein CASSSGTGEGTDTQYF. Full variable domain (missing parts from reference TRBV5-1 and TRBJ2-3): KAGVTQTPRYLIKTRGQQVTLSCSPISGHRSVSWYQQTPGQGLQFLFEYFSETQRNKGNFPGRFSGRQFSNSRSEMNVSTLELGDSALYLCASSSGTGEGTDTQYFGPGTRLTVL.

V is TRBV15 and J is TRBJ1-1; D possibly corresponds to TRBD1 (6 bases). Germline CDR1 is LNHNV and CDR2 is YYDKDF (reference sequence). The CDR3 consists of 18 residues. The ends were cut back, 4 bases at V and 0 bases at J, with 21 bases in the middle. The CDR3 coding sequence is TGTGCCACCAGCACGACTCTCCCGGACAGTGTGATGAACACTGAAGCTTTCTTT. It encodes CATSTTLPDSVMNTEAFF.

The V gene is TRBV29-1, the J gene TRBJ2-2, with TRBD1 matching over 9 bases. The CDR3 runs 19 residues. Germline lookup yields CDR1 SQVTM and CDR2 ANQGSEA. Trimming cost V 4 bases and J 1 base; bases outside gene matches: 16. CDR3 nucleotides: TGCAGCGTTGCCGTGGAATGGGACAGGGTTATTCGGAACACCGGGGAGCTGTTTTTT. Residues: CSVAVEWDRVIRNTGELFF.

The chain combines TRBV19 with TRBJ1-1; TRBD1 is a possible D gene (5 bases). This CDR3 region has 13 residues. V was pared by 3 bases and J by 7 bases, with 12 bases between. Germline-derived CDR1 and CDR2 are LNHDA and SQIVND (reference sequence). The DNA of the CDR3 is TGTGCCAGTAGTATTGGCGGGGGTAATGAAGCTTTCTTT. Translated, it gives CASSIGGGNEAFF. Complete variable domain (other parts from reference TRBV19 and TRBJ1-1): DGGITQSPKYLFRKEGQNVTLSCEQNLNHDAMYWYRQDPGQGLRLIYYSQIVNDFQKGDIAEGYSVSREKKESFPLTVTSAQKNPTAFYLCASSIGGGNEAFFGQGTRLTVV.

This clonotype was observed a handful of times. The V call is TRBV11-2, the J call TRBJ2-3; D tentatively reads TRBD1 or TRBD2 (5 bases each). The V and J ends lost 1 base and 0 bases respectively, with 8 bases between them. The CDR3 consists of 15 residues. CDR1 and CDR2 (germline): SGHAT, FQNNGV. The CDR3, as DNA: TGTGCCAGCAGCTTAGGGGGGATCAGCACAGATACGCAGTATTTT. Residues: CASSLGGISTDTQYF.

The CDR3 DNA reads TGTGCCAGCAGCCACGGGACTTCCAATCAGCCCCAGCATTTT. This gives the protein CASSHGTSNQPQHF. This rearrangement joins TRBV6-2 or TRBV6-3 to TRBJ1-5; possibly TRBD1 for D (5 bases). Germline V gene lookup returns CDR1 MNHEY and CDR2 SVGEGT. This CDR3 spans 14 amino acids. V gave up 6 bases and J gave up 3 bases, with 12 bases separating them.

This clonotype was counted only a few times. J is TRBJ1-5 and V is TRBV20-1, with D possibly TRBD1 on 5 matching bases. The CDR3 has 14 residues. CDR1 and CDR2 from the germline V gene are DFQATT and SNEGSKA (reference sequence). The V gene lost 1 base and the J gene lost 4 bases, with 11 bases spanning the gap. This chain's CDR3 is CSARVWGSNQPQHF. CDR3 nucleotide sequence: TGCAGTGCTAGAGTCTGGGGGTCTAATCAGCCCCAGCATTTT.

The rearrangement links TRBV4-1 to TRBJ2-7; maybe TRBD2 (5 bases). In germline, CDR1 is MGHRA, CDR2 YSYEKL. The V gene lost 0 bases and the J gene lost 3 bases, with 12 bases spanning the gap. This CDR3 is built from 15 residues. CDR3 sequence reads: CASSQDEGRLYEQYF. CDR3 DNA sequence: TGCGCCAGCAGCCAAGATGAGGGCAGGCTCTACGAGCAGTACTTC.

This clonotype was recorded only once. The CDR3 DNA is TGTGCCAGCAGCGTAGAGGCAGGGGGTGTAGGTGAGCAGTTCTTC. Protein sequence: CASSVEAGGVGEQFF. The rearrangement links TRBV9 to TRBJ2-1; the match to TRBD1 covers 7 bases. The CDR3 covers 15 residues. The germline gives CDR1 SGDLS, CDR2 YYNGEE. V shed 0 bases and J 9 bases; nucleotides not matched to a gene: 9.